This TCR beta chain was profiled in a study of TIL therapy for anti-PD-1-resistant metastatic lung cancer. The immunoSEQ assay was v3. Each library reached some 2.1 million read pairs, or roughly 5-6 million at deep level. Assay used: immunoSEQ multiplex PCR; TCRdb lists only in-frame clones, some missing. The sample records approximately 23,000 clones, 63% being singletons. CDR1 is SNHLY, CDR2 FYNNEI, per germline. Trimming at V came to 3 bases and at J to 10 bases, leaving 10 bases not matched to a gene. CDR3 length equals 15 residues. As for time point: pre-treatment sample, taken before nivolumab and TIL therapy. The tumor samples were excised metastases, mostly pleural nodules or supraclavicular lymph nodes.

The chain has TRBV2 and TRBJ2-3, with 10 positions matching TRBD2. The sequence was collected from a woman aged 30-79 years with non-small cell lung cancer. The specimen was tumor tissue, collected at baseline. The CDR3 loop is CASSEISGRLESQYF. The CDR3, as DNA: TGTGCCAGCAGTGAGATTAGCGGGAGGTTAGAGTCGCAGTATTTT.